Sequencing of this TCR beta chain was carried out in a study of breast tumors, draining lymph nodes, adjacent tissues. The CDR3 spans 15 residues. Per germline, CDR1 SGDLS and CDR2 YYNGEE. As regards this clonotype: The junction does not match germline at one end; this may be a read error.

A single record per CDR3 protein comes from TCRdb applying MiXCR to the multiplex PCR reads. The sample has 50,000 to 75,000 distinct CDR3 sequences, less than 75% seen once; the top ten hold around 20%. The chain joins TRBV9 to TRBJ2-2, with D perhaps TRBD2 (7 bases). This TCR was sampled from a female donor with breast cancer. Some clones in this sample may be carry-over from other donors' samples. Sequencing input: breast tumor tissue. Here the CDR3 DNA reads TGTGCCAGCAGCGAGGAGGGGGGACTAACCGGGGAGCCGTTTTTT. It encodes CASSEEGGLTGEPFF.